This TCR beta chain appears in the sequencing data of a study of regulatory T cells in long-lasting Graves disease. There are many counts of this clonotype. Time point meaning: newly diagnosed GD, antithyroid drugs for less than 3 months. PBMC RNA served as the TCR library source. The CDR3 totals 14 residues. Germline loops: CDR1 SEHNR, CDR2 FQNEAQ (reference sequence). V lost 7 bases and J 0 bases, leaving 10 bases between the germline ends. Arm-PCR of CDR3 regions with iRepertoire HTBI primers generated TCR beta libraries. Each CDR3 protein gets one entry after TCRdb re-called the multiplex PCR reads with MiXCR. The repertoire has around 500,000 distinct CDR3 sequences, roughly 13% of them found once; the top ten carry 8.5% to 10%. This sample was shared with a second study, whose subject was T cells in Graves' hyperthyroidism and ophthalmopathy.

This sequence joins TRBV7-9 and TRBJ1-5; D remains ambiguous. This sequence originates from a man younger than 45 with Graves disease. Sequenced material: peripheral blood mononuclear cells (PBMCs), taken at new diagnosis, from a patient treated with antithyroid drugs. The CDR3 spells CASTRDSSNQPQHF. The CDR3 bases are TGTGCCAGCACCCGAGACTCTAGCAATCAGCCCCAGCATTTT.